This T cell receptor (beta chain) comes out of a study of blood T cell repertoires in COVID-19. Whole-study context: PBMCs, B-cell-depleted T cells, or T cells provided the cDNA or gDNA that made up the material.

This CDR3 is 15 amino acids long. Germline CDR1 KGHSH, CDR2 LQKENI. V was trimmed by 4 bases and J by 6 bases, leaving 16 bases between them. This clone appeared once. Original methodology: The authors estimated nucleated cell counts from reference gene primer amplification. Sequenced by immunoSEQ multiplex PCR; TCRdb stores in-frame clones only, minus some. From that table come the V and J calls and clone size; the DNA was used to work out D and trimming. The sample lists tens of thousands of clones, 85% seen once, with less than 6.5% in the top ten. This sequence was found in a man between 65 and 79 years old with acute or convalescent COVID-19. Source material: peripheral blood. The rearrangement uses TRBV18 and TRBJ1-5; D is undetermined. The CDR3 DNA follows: TGTGCCAGCTCACGGGAAATGGGGAGGTTTCAGCCCCAGCATTTT. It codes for CASSREMGRFQPQHF. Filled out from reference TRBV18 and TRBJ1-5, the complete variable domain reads NAGVMQNPRHLVRRRGQEARLRCSPMKGHSHVYWYRQLPEEGLKFMVYLQKENIIDESGMPKERFSAEFPKEGPSILRIQQVVRGDSAAYFCASSREMGRFQPQHFGDGTRLSIL.